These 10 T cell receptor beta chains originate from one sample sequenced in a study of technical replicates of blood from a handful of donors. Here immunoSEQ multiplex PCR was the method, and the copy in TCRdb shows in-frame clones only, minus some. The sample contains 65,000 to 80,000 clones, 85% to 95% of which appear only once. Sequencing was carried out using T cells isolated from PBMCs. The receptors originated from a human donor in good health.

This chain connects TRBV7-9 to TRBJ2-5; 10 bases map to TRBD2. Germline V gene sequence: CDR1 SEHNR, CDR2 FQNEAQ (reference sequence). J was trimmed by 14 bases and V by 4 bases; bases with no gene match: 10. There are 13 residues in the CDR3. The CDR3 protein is CASSSGLGTSDYF. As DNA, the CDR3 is TGTGCCAGCAGCTCGGGTTTGGGGACTAGCGACTACTTC.

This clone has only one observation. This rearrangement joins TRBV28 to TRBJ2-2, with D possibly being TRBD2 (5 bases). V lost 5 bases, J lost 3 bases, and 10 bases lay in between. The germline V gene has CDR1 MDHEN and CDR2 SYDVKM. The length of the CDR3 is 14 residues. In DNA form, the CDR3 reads TGTGCCAGCAGTCCGGACTTTTACACCGGGGAGCTGTTTTTT. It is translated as CASSPDFYTGELFF.

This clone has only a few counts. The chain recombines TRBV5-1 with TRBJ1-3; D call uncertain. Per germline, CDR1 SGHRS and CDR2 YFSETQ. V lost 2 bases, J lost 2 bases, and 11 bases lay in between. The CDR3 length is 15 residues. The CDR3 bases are TGCGCCAGCAGCTTTAAGGACTCTCCTGGAAACACCATATATTTT. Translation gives CASSFKDSPGNTIYF.

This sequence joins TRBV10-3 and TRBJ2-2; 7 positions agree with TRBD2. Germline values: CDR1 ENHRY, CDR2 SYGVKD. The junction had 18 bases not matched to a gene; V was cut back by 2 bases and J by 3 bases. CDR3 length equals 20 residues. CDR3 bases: TGTGCCATCAGTGAGACCCAAGCGGGAAACACAACTCAGGACACCGGGGAGCTGTTTTTT. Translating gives CAISETQAGNTTQDTGELFF.

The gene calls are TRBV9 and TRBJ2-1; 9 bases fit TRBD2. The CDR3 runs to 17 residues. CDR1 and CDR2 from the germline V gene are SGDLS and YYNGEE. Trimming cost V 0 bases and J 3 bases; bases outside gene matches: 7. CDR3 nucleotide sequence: TGTGCCAGCAGCGTAGCCGCGGGAGGGCAAATCTACAATGAGCAGTTCTTC. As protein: CASSVAAGGQIYNEQFF.

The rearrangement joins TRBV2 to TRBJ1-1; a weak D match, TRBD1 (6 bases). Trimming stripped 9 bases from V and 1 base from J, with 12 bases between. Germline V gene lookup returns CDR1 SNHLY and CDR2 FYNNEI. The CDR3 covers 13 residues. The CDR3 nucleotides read TGTGCCAGTAGGACAGTCACGAACACTGAAGCTTTCTTT. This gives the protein CASRTVTNTEAFF.

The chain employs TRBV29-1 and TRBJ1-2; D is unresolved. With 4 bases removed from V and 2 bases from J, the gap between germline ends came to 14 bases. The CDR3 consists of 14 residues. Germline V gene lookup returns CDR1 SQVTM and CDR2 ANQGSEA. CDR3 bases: TGCAGCGTTGCTAGCGGGGTGAGGAACTATGGCTACACCTTC. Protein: CSVASGVRNYGYTF.

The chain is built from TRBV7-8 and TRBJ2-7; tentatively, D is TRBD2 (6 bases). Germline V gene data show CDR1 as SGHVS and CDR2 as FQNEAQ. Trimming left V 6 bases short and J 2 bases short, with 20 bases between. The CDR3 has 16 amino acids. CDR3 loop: CASSRIAGPLPYEQYF. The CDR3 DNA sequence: TGTGCCAGCAGTCGGATCGCGGGGCCTTTGCCCTACGAGCAGTACTTC.

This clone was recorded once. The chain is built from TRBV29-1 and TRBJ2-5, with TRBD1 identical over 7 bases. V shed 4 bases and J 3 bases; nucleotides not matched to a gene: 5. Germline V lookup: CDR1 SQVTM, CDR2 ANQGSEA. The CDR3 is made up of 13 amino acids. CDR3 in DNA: TGCAGCGTTGGCTATACAGGGGAAGAGACCCAGTACTTC. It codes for CSVGYTGEETQYF.

In DNA, the CDR3 is TGTGCCAGCTCACCACGGATGTTTCTCGTGGGATGGGACAGAACCTATGGCTACACCTTC. It translates to CASSPRMFLVGWDRTYGYTF. The gene calls are TRBV18 and TRBJ1-2; 7 nucleotides match TRBD1. This CDR3 has 20 amino acids. The germline V gene encodes CDR1 KGHSH and CDR2 LQKENI. With 1 base clipped from V and 4 bases from J, the junction kept 21 bases outside the gene matches. Full variable domain (remainder filled in from reference TRBV18 and TRBJ1-2): NAGVMQNPRHLVRRRGQEARLRCSPMKGHSHVYWYRQLPEEGLKFMVYLQKENIIDESGMPKERFSAEFPKEGPSILRIQQVVRGDSAAYFCASSPRMFLVGWDRTYGYTFGSGTRLTVV.